This T cell receptor (beta chain) was recorded in a study of graft-versus-host responses after intestinal transplantation. Study at large: Recipients had multivisceral, liver-intestinal, or isolated intestinal transplants. Regarding the study as a whole: Within allografts, high graft-versus-host to host-versus-graft clonal ratios were seen among patients with graft-donor T cell macrochimerism. Marrow from the recipient contained GvH clones, some of which had appeared first in ileum or blood.

Graft tissue was processed to release intraepithelial and lamina propria lymphocytes. Of note for this clone: Antigen: not known.

The table came from immunoSEQ multiplex PCR; TCRdb's copy has only in-frame clones and leaves some out. The sample records 300 or so clones, 86% being singletons. V lost 1 base and J 3 bases, leaving 9 bases between the germline ends. The CDR3 contains 14 residues. The V gene's germline CDR1 is LGHNA and CDR2 YSLEER. The V and J genes are TRBV4-3 and TRBJ2-5; possible D gene TRBD1, 5 bases. The input for sequencing was ileum tissue, taken approximately 36 days after intestinal transplant. This sequence was found in a human patient who received an intestinal transplant, so some T cells may come from the graft donor. CDR3 sequence reads: CASSQAIGEETQYF. The DNA for the CDR3 is TGCGCCAGCAGCCAAGCAATAGGGGAAGAGACCCAGTACTTC.